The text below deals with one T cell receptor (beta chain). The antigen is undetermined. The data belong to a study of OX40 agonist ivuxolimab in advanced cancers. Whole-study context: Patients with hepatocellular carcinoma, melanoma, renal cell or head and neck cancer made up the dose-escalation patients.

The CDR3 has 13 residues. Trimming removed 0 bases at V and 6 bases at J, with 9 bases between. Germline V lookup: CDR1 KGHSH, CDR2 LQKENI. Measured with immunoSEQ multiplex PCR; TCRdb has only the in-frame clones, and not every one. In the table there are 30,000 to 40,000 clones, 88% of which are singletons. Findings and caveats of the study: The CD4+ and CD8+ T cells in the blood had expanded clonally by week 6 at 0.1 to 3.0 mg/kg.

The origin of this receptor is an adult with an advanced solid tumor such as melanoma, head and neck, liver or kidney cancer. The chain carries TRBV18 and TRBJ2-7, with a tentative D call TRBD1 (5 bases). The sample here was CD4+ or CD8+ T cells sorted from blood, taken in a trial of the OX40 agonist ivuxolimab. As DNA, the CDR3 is TGTGCCAGCTCACCACCGACAGTTGTCGAGCAGTACTTC. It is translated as CASSPPTVVEQYF.